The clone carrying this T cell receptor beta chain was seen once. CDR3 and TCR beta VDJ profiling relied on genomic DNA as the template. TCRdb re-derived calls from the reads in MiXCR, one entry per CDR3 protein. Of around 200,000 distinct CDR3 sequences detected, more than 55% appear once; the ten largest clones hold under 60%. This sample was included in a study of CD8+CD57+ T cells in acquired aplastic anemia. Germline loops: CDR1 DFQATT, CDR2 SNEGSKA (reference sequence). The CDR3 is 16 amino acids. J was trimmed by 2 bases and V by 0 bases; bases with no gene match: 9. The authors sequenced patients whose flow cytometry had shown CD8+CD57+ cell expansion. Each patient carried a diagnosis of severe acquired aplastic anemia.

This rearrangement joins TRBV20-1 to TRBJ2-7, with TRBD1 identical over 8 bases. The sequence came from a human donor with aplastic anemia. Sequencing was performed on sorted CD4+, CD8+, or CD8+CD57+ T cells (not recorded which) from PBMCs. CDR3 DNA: TGCAGTGCTAGAGACCAAGCCGGACAGGGACCCTACGAGCAGTACTTC. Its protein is CSARDQAGQGPYEQYF.